The 2 T cell receptor beta chains below come from one sample, sequenced in a study of shared clonotypes between healthy human individuals. Using immunoSEQ multiplex PCR, the repertoire was profiled, and TCRdb retains in-frame clones only, with some absent. This sample has more than 2,000,000 clones, with more than 80% found just once. The specimen was naive CD4+ T cells sorted from blood. Subset here: CD45RA+ positively selected. Source of these receptors: a man aged 18 to 30 in good health.

The J gene is TRBJ2-1, the V gene TRBV5-4, with 12 bases matching TRBD2. The V segment lost 5 bases and the J segment 1 base; nucleotides outside the gene matches: 7. The V gene's germline CDR1 is SGHNT and CDR2 YYREEE (reference sequence). The CDR3 loop spans 17 amino acids. This CDR3 is CASSSGLAGRSYNEQFF. CDR3 nucleotides: TGTGCCAGCAGTTCCGGACTAGCGGGGAGATCCTACAATGAGCAGTTCTTC.

The chain couples TRBV25-1 to TRBJ2-5; a possible D gene is TRBD2 (7 bases). V gave up 2 bases and J gave up 5 bases, with 21 bases separating them. Germline V gives CDR1 MGHDK, CDR2 SYGVNS. The CDR3 extends over 17 amino acids. DNA of the CDR3: TGTGCCAGCAGTGAAGCGGGGAGGGGGGCCGGTCAGGAGACCCAGTACTTC. This gives the protein CASSEAGRGAGQETQYF.